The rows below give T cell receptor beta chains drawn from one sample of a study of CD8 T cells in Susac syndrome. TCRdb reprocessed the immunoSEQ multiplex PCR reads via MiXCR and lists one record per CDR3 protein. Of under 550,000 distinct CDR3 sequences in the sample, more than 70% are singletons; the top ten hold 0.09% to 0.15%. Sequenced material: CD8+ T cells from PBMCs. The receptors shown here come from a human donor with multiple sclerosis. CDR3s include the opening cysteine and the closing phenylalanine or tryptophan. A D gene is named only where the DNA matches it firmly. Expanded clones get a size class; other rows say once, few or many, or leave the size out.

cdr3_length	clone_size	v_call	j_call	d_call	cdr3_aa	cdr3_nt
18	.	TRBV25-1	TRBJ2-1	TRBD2	CASSEYKTSGREDNEQFF	TGTGCCAGCAGTGAATATAAGACTAGCGGGAGGGAAGACAATGAGCAGTTCTTC
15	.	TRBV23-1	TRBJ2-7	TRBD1	CASSQLSRDRFEQYF	TGCGCCAGCAGTCAATTGTCCCGGGACAGGTTCGAGCAGTACTTC
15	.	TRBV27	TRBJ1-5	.	CASSSFGGGNQPQHF	TGTGCCAGCAGTTCATTTGGGGGCGGCAATCAGCCCCAGCATTTT
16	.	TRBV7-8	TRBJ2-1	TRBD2	CASTPRAGGPYNEQFF	TGTGCCAGCACCCCACGGGCGGGAGGCCCTTACAATGAGCAGTTCTTC
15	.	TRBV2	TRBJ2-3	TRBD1	CASRRGQGLTDTQYF	TGTGCCAGCAGAAGAGGACAGGGGCTCACAGATACGCAGTATTTT
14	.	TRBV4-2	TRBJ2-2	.	CASSQNRHTGELFF	TGTGCCAGCAGCCAAAACCGGCACACCGGGGAGCTGTTTTTT
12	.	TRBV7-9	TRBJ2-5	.	CASSQAAGFLYF	TGTGCCAGCAGTCAAGCCGCAGGCTTCCTGTACTTC
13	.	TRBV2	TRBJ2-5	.	CASSTPGQETQYF	TGTGCCAGCAGTACTCCCGGCCAAGAGACCCAGTACTTC
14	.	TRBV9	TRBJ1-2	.	CASSGEAGTYGYTF	TGTGCCAGCAGCGGAGAAGCCGGAACGTATGGCTACACCTTC
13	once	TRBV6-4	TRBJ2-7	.	CASSDGPGAEQYF	TGTGCCAGCAGTGACGGGCCGGGGGCCGAGCAGTACTTC
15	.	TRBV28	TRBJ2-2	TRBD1	CASSFVTGGTGELFF	TGTGCCAGCAGTTTTGTGACAGGGGGCACCGGGGAGCTGTTTTTT
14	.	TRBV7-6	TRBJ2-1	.	CASSLWPQGDEQFF	TGTGCCAGCAGCTTATGGCCCCAAGGGGATGAGCAGTTCTTC
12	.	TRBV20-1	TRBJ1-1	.	CSASLGAPSRFF	TGCAGTGCTAGTCTGGGGGCGCCGTCGCGGTTCTTT
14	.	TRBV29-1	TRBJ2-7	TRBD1	CSVEVLQGAGEQYF	TGCAGCGTTGAAGTTCTACAGGGGGCGGGCGAGCAGTACTTC
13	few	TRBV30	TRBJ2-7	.	CAWSPGAHYEQYF	TGTGCCTGGTCGCCCGGGGCACACTACGAGCAGTACTTC
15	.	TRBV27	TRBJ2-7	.	CASSLGASVSYEQYF	TGTGCCAGCAGTTTAGGGGCCAGCGTGTCCTACGAGCAGTACTTC
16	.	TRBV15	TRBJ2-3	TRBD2	CATSSGLAEHTDTQYF	TGTGCCACCAGCAGTGGACTAGCGGAACACACAGATACGCAGTATTTT
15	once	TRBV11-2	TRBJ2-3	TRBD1	CASSFGTGGTDTQYF	TGTGCCAGCAGCTTCGGGACAGGGGGCACAGATACGCAGTATTTT
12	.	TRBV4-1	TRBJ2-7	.	CASSQPGWEQYF	TGCGCCAGCAGCCAACCGGGATGGGAGCAGTACTTC
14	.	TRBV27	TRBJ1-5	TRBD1	CASSPWDSSQPQHF	TGTGCCAGCAGCCCCTGGGACAGTTCTCAGCCCCAGCATTTT
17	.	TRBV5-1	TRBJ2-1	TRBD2	CASSSLGLAGSDNEQFF	TGCGCCAGCAGCTCCCTGGGACTAGCGGGGAGCGACAATGAGCAGTTCTTC
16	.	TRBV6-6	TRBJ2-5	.	CASSPDLRGVEETQYF	TGTGCCAGCAGTCCCGACTTGCGGGGTGTTGAAGAGACCCAGTACTTC
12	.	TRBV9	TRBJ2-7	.	CASSGVSDEQYF	TGTGCCAGCAGCGGAGTCAGCGACGAGCAGTACTTC
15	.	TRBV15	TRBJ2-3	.	CATSAGLTSTDTQYF	TGTGCCACCAGTGCGGGCCTTACTAGCACAGATACGCAGTATTTT
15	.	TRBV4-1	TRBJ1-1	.	CASSQALGMNTEAFF	TGCGCCAGCAGCCAGGCCCTCGGAATGAACACTGAAGCTTTCTTT
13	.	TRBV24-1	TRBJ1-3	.	CATSDGTGNTIYF	TGTGCCACCAGTGATGGGACTGGAAACACCATATATTTT
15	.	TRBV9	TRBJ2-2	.	CASSATDTESGELFF	TGTGCCAGCAGCGCCACGGACACCGAAAGCGGGGAGCTGTTTTTT
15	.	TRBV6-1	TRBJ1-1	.	CASSGWGRKNTEAFF	TGTGCCAGCAGTGGCTGGGGTAGGAAGAACACTGAAGCTTTCTTT
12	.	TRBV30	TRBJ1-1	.	CAWREGWTEAFF	TGTGCCTGGCGCGAGGGATGGACTGAAGCTTTCTTT
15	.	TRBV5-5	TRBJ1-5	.	CASSLGTGPSQPQHF	TGTGCCAGCAGCTTGGGTACAGGGCCTAGCCAGCCCCAGCATTTT
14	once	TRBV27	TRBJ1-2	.	CASSLSKANYGYTF	TGTGCCAGCAGTTTGTCGAAGGCTAACTATGGCTACACCTTC
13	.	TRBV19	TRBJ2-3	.	CASSIVRTDTQYF	TGTGCCAGTAGTATTGTGAGAACAGATACGCAGTATTTT
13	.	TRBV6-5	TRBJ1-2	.	CASSYRGGYGYTF	TGTGCCAGCAGTTACAGGGGAGGCTATGGCTACACCTTC
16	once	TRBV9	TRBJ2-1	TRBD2	CASSVASGRASNEQFF	TGTGCCAGCAGCGTAGCTAGCGGGAGGGCCAGCAATGAGCAGTTCTTC
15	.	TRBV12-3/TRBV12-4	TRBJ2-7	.	CASSFRQGFNYEQYF	TGTGCCAGCAGTTTCCGGCAGGGGTTTAACTACGAGCAGTACTTC
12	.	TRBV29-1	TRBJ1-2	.	CSVFQTNYGYTF	TGCAGCGTTTTTCAGACTAACTATGGCTACACCTTC
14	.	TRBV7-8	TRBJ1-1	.	CASSPNRGATEAFF	TGTGCCAGCAGCCCAAATCGGGGGGCAACTGAAGCTTTCTTT
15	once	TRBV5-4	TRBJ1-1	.	CASSLASGVAAEAFF	TGTGCCAGCAGCTTGGCCTCGGGTGTTGCCGCTGAAGCTTTCTTT
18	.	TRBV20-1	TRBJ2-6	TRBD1	CSARDVGTGGFGANVLTF	TGCAGTGCTAGAGATGTTGGGACAGGGGGCTTTGGGGCCAACGTCCTGACTTTC
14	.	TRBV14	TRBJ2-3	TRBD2	CASSLGLVPDTQYF	TGTGCCAGCAGCCTAGGACTAGTGCCAGATACGCAGTATTTT
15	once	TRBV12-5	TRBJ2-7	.	CASVLGREGFYEQYF	TGTGCTAGTGTTTTGGGCCGCGAGGGTTTCTACGAGCAGTACTTC
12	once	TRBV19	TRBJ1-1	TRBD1	CASSILTGEAFF	TGTGCCAGTAGTATACTGACAGGGGAAGCTTTCTTT
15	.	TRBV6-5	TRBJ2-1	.	CASSLLGGGGDEQFF	TGTGCCAGCAGTTTACTGGGGGGAGGGGGTGATGAGCAGTTCTTC
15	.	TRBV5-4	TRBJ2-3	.	CASRHGAASTDTQYF	TGTGCCAGCAGGCATGGGGCGGCCAGCACAGATACGCAGTATTTT
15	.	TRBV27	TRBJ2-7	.	CASSPSLWGPYEQYF	TGTGCCAGCAGCCCATCGCTTTGGGGCCCCTACGAGCAGTACTTC
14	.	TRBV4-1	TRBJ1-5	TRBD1	CASSQAQGHQPQHF	TGCGCCAGCAGCCAAGCACAGGGGCATCAGCCCCAGCATTTT
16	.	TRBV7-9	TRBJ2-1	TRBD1	CASRPGQGSSYNEQFF	TGTGCCAGCAGACCGGGACAGGGGAGCTCCTACAATGAGCAGTTCTTC
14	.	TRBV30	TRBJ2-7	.	CAWSPVGTAYEQYF	TGTGCCTGGAGTCCGGTAGGCACAGCCTACGAGCAGTACTTC
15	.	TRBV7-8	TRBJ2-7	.	CASSLAYGETYEQYF	TGTGCCAGCAGCTTAGCGTATGGGGAGACCTACGAGCAGTACTTC
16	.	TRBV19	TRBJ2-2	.	CASSPPVREYAGELFF	TGTGCCAGTAGTCCCCCGGTCAGGGAATACGCCGGGGAGCTGTTTTTT
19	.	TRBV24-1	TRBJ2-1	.	CATSANSPSQGGSYNEQFF	TGTGCCACCAGTGCTAACTCCCCCAGTCAGGGGGGCTCCTACAATGAGCAGTTCTTC
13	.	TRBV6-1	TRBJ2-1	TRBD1	CASGTDIYNEQFF	TGTGCCAGCGGGACAGACATCTACAATGAGCAGTTCTTC
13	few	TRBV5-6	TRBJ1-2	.	CASSLPGNYGYTF	TGTGCCAGCAGCTTGCCTGGGAACTATGGCTACACCTTC
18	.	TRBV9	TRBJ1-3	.	CASSQLWTARLSGNTIYF	TGTGCCAGCAGCCAACTATGGACAGCCCGACTCTCTGGAAACACCATATATTTT
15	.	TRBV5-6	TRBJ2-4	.	CASSLMGGGENIQYF	TGTGCCAGCAGCTTGATGGGAGGGGGCGAAAACATTCAGTACTTC